Listed below are T cell receptor beta chains from one sample, sequenced in a study of shared clonotypes between healthy human individuals. Clones were sequenced by immunoSEQ multiplex PCR, and TCRdb holds only the in-frame ones, with some missing. This table holds over a million clones, about four fifths found once. Sequenced: memory CD4+ T cells from PBMCs. The receptors shown here come from a man younger than 35 in good health. Some clones in this sample may be carry-over from other donors' samples. Both conserved end residues are part of each CDR3. A D gene is named only where the DNA matches it firmly. Some rows have no size entry. The others give once, few or many, or a class for an expanded clone.

D	size	J	V	CDR3	DNA
TRBD1	NA	TRBJ1-4	TRBV30	CASRPGGKGNEKLFF	TGTGCCTCCCGCCCAGGGGGCAAGGGGAATGAAAAACTGTTTTTT
TRBD1	NA	TRBJ1-2	TRBV6-6	CASSPTGRMGGYTF	TGTGCCAGCAGTCCGACAGGGCGAATGGGTGGCTACACCTTC
NA	NA	TRBJ2-7	TRBV18	CASSPGIRGPYEQYF	TGTGCCAGCTCACCAGGGATCAGGGGCCCATACGAGCAGTACTTC
TRBD1	NA	TRBJ1-3	TRBV18	CASSPTRGDSSGNTIYF	TGTGCCAGCTCACCGACCAGGGGGGACTCCTCTGGAAACACCATATATTTT
TRBD2	few	TRBJ2-5	TRBV28	CASSLPYPTSDQETQYF	TGTGCCAGCAGTTTACCTTACCCCACTAGCGACCAAGAGACCCAGTACTTC
TRBD2	NA	TRBJ2-1	TRBV5-6	CASSLGLAGSEQFF	TGTGCCAGCAGCTTAGGACTAGCGGGTTCTGAGCAGTTCTTC
NA	NA	TRBJ1-2	TRBV9	CASSSRTANYGYTF	TGTGCCAGCAGCTCCCGGACAGCGAACTATGGCTACACCTTC
NA	NA	TRBJ1-3	TRBV9	CASSALGNTIYF	TGTGCCAGCAGCGCACTTGGAAACACCATATATTTT
TRBD2	NA	TRBJ2-1	TRBV5-1	CASSLELAGGPEQFF	TGCGCCAGCAGCTTGGAGCTAGCGGGAGGGCCTGAGCAGTTCTTC
NA	NA	TRBJ2-7	TRBV11-2	CASSLDNSAAYF	TGTGCCAGCAGCTTAGATAACTCGGCGGCGTACTTC
NA	NA	TRBJ1-1	TRBV30	CAYHTGWDTEAFF	TGTGCCTACCATACAGGGTGGGACACTGAAGCTTTCTTT
TRBD2	NA	TRBJ2-1	TRBV5-1	CASSLGLAGGYNEQFF	TGCGCCAGCAGCCTTGGACTAGCGGGAGGATACAATGAGCAGTTCTTC
NA	NA	TRBJ1-5	TRBV28	CASSFHGDRQPQHF	TGTGCCAGCAGTTTTCACGGGGATCGACAGCCCCAGCATTTT
TRBD1	NA	TRBJ2-5	TRBV18	CASSPGTEETQYF	TGTGCCAGCTCACCAGGGACAGAAGAGACCCAGTACTTC
NA	NA	TRBJ1-4	TRBV7-3	CASSQGANEKLFF	TGTGCCAGCAGCCAGGGAGCAAATGAAAAACTGTTTTTT
TRBD1	NA	TRBJ1-1	TRBV19	CASRLDRVNTEAFF	TGTGCCAGTAGATTAGACAGGGTGAACACTGAAGCTTTCTTT
NA	NA	TRBJ2-7	TRBV7-9	CASSLWSPGGEQYF	TGTGCCAGCAGCTTATGGAGCCCCGGTGGGGAGCAGTACTTC
TRBD2	NA	TRBJ2-7	TRBV27	CASRVLAGVAVEQYF	TGTGCCAGCAGAGTACTAGCGGGAGTTGCTGTCGAGCAGTACTTC
TRBD2	once	TRBJ2-1	TRBV5-1	CASNGLAGSNEQFF	TGCGCCAGCAACGGACTAGCGGGATCCAATGAGCAGTTCTTC
NA	NA	TRBJ2-5	TRBV5-5	CASSLFRQQETQYF	TGTGCCAGCAGCTTGTTCCGACAGCAAGAGACCCAGTACTTC
NA	NA	TRBJ2-3	TRBV29-1	CSVEDPPSTDTQYF	TGCAGCGTTGAGGATCCTCCTAGCACAGATACGCAGTATTTT
NA	NA	TRBJ1-2	TRBV6-1	CASSEAADYGYTF	TGTGCCAGCAGTGAAGCGGCGGACTATGGCTACACCTTC
NA	once	TRBJ2-1	TRBV11-2	CASSLVGSYNEQFF	TGTGCCAGCAGCTTAGTGGGGTCCTACAATGAGCAGTTCTTC
TRBD2	NA	TRBJ2-3	TRBV9	CASSDLAGADTQYF	TGTGCCAGCAGCGACCTAGCGGGAGCGGATACGCAGTATTTT
NA	once	TRBJ2-5	TRBV2	CASKRSSRAGSQETQYF	TGTGCCAGCAAGAGGTCGAGCCGGGCAGGGTCTCAAGAGACCCAGTACTTC
TRBD2	NA	TRBJ2-5	TRBV4-2	CASSLNPSGSGQETQYF	TGTGCCAGCAGCCTAAACCCTAGCGGGAGCGGACAAGAGACCCAGTACTTC
NA	NA	TRBJ1-3	TRBV6-6	CASTTWGAGGNTIYF	TGTGCCAGCACCACATGGGGGGCCGGAGGAAACACCATATATTTT
NA	NA	TRBJ1-2	TRBV19	CASKPSTDPSYGYTF	TGTGCCTCCAAACCCTCGACCGACCCTTCCTATGGCTACACCTTC
TRBD1	NA	TRBJ1-6	TRBV18	CASSPAGTVDSPLHF	TGTGCCAGCTCACCAGCCGGGACAGTAGATTCACCCCTCCACTTT
TRBD2	NA	TRBJ2-2	TRBV5-1	CASSGGTSGTGELFF	TGCGCCAGCAGCGGCGGGACTAGCGGTACCGGGGAGCTGTTTTTT
NA	NA	TRBJ2-3	TRBV7-8	CASSPQQGLLKYF	TGTGCCAGCAGCCCTCAACAGGGACTACTGAAGTATTTT
NA	NA	TRBJ1-4	TRBV7-9	CASSLGGLTELNEKLFF	TGTGCCAGCAGCTTAGGTGGTTTGACAGAACTAAATGAAAAACTGTTTTTT
NA	NA	TRBJ1-5	TRBV19	CASNQLNQPQHF	TGTGCCAGTAACCAACTCAATCAGCCCCAGCATTTT
TRBD2	once	TRBJ2-2	TRBV7-3	CASSLTSTSVTNTGELFF	TGTGCCAGCAGCTTAACCTCGACTAGCGTTACGAACACCGGGGAGCTGTTTTTT
NA	NA	TRBJ2-5	TRBV7-2	CASSLVSAQETQYF	TGTGCCAGCAGCTTAGTTTCAGCTCAAGAGACCCAGTACTTC
NA	once	TRBJ1-3	TRBV30	CAWSRGGNTIYF	TGTGCCTGGAGCCGAGGTGGAAACACCATATATTTT
TRBD2	NA	TRBJ2-7	TRBV5-1	CASGEGAGGRSSYYEQYF	TGCGCCAGCGGGGAAGGAGCGGGAGGACGAAGTTCTTACTACGAGCAGTACTTC
NA	NA	TRBJ1-1	TRBV5-1	CASSLAAQNTEAFF	TGCGCCAGCAGCTTGGCCGCCCAGAACACTGAAGCTTTCTTT
TRBD1	few	TRBJ1-1	TRBV5-1	CASSLGDRVGNAEAFF	TGCGCCAGCAGCTTGGGGGACAGGGTTGGGAACGCTGAAGCTTTCTTT
TRBD1	NA	TRBJ2-7	TRBV10-2	CASSTDRGNRYF	TGCGCCAGCAGTACAGACAGGGGTAATAGGTACTTC
NA	NA	TRBJ2-7	TRBV7-9	CASSLDLAESYEQYF	TGTGCCAGCAGCTTAGACTTAGCGGAATCCTACGAGCAGTACTTC
NA	NA	TRBJ2-2	TRBV30	CAWSRGLNTGELFF	TGTGCCTGGAGTCGAGGGTTGAACACCGGGGAGCTGTTTTTT
NA	NA	TRBJ2-3	TRBV7-6	CASSPNGDTQYF	TGTGCCAGCAGCCCTAATGGCGATACGCAGTATTTT
NA	NA	TRBJ1-5	TRBV20-1	CSAYRMSQHF	TGCAGTGCTTATCGTATGTCCCAGCATTTT
NA	NA	TRBJ1-2	TRBV6-1	CASSEEGRGYGYTF	TGTGCCAGCAGTGAAGAGGGGAGGGGCTATGGCTACACCTTC
TRBD1	NA	TRBJ1-2	TRBV25-1	CASSELPGRGRDGYTF	TGTGCCAGCAGTGAATTACCCGGCAGGGGGCGGGATGGCTACACCTTC
NA	NA	TRBJ2-7	TRBV28	CASSAPGLQYF	TGTGCCAGCAGTGCGCCGGGGCTGCAGTACTTC
TRBD2	NA	TRBJ2-3	TRBV5-6	CASSHSTSGSTDTQYF	TGTGCCAGCAGCCATTCGACTAGCGGGAGCACAGATACGCAGTATTTT